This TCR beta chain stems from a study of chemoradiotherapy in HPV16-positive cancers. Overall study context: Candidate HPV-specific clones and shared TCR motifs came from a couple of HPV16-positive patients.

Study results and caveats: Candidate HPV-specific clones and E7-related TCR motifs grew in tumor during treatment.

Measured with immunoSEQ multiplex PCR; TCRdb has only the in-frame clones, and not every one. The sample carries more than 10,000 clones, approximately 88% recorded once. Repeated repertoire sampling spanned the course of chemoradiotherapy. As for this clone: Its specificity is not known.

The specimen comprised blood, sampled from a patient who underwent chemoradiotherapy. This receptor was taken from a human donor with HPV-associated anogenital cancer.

The CDR3 here is CASSPVGDGTDTQYF. The CDR3 region has the DNA TGTGCCAGCTCACCGGTTGGGGACGGCACAGATACGCAGTATTTT. The rearrangement links TRBV18 to TRBJ2-3, with D possibly being TRBD1 or TRBD2 (5 bases each). The V gene lost 3 bases and the J gene lost 1 base, with 11 bases spanning the gap. Germline V CDR1 and CDR2: KGHSH, LQKENI. The CDR3 has 15 residues.